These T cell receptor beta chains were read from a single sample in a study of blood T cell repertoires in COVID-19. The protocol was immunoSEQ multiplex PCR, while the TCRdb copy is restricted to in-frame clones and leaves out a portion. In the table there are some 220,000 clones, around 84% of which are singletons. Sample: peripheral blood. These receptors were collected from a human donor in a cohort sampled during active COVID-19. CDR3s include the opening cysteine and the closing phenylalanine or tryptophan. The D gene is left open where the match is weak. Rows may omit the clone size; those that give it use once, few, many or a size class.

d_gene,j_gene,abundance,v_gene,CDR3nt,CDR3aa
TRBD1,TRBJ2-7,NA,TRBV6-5,TGTGCCAGCAGTTCTTCCGACAGGGTGGGCGAGCAGTACTTC,CASSSSDRVGEQYF
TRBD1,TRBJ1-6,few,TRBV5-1,TGCGCCAGCAGCTTGGACAGGGGTGATTCACCCCTCCACTTT,CASSLDRGDSPLHF
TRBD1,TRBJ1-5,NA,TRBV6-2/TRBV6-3,TGTGCCAGCAGTTATGGGTTAGGGGGCTCGGGCAATCAGCCCCAGCATTTT,CASSYGLGGSGNQPQHF
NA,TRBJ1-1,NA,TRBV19,TGTGCCAGTAGTATAATGGACTCCACTGAAGCTTTCTTT,CASSIMDSTEAFF
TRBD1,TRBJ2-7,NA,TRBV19,TGTGCCAGTAGTATTCGGGACAGGGAGCTGCACGAGCAGTACTTC,CASSIRDRELHEQYF
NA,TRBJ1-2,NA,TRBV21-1,TGTGCCAGCAGCAAAGGTAACAGCAACTATGGCTACACCTTC,CASSKGNSNYGYTF
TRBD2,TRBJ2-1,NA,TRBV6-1,TGTGCCAGCAGTGCGAATACCCCGGGGGGGGCTTACAATGAGCAGTTCTTC,CASSANTPGGAYNEQFF
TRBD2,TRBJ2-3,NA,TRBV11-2,TGTGCCAGCAGCTCCCCATGGCAGACTAGCGGGGGGGATAGGGATACGCAGTATTTT,CASSSPWQTSGGDRDTQYF
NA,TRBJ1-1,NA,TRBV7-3,TGTGCCAGCAGTCTACAGGGGAACACTGAAGCTTTCTTT,CASSLQGNTEAFF
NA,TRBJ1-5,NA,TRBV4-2,TGTGCCAGCAGCCAGGATCAGGGGTACAATCAGCCCCAGCATTTT,CASSQDQGYNQPQHF
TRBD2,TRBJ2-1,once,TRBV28,TGTGCCAGCAGATTCCCAGGGACTAGCGGGAGTAATGAGCAGTTCTTC,CASRFPGTSGSNEQFF